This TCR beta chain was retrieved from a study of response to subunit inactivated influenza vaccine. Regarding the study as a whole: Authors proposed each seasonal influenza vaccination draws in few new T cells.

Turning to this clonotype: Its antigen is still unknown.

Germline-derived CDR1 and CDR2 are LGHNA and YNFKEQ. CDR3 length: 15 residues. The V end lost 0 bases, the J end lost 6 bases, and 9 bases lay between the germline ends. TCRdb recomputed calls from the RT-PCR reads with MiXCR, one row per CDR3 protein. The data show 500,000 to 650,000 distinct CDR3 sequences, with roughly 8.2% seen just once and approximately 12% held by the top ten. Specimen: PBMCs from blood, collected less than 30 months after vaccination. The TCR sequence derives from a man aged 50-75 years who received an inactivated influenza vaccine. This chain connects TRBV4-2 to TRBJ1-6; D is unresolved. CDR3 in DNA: TGTGCCAGCAGCCAAGAGAGGGTGAGTAATTCACCCCTCCACTTT. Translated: CASSQERVSNSPLHF.